This T cell receptor beta chain was recovered during a study of blood T cell repertoires in COVID-19. Study information: PBMCs, B-cell-depleted T cells, or T cells were the source of the cDNA or gDNA that made up the material.

The study drew participants aged roughly 18 to 95 years from some 23 US areas. TCRdb's table, derived via immunoSEQ multiplex PCR, lists solely in-frame clones and lacks some. The sample has fewer than 200,000 clones; around 82% are singletons. This CDR3 comprises 15 residues. The germline gives CDR1 SGHRS, CDR2 YFSETQ. Trimming at V came to 4 bases and at J to 0 bases, leaving 3 bases not matched to a gene. The TCR sequence derives from a woman aged 45-60 years in a cohort exposed to, infected with or recovered from COVID-19 (not recorded which). What was sequenced was PBMCs or T cells enriched from blood (not recorded which). The gene calls are TRBV5-1 and TRBJ1-2; 10 nucleotides align to TRBD1. DNA of the CDR3: TGCGCCAGCAGCCCCGACAGGGGGCCTAACTATGGCTACACCTTC. This gives the protein CASSPDRGPNYGYTF.